A single sample is the source of the 28 T cell receptor beta chains below, sequenced in a study of shared clonotypes between healthy human individuals. Generated by immunoSEQ multiplex PCR, the TCRdb table keeps only in-frame clones and is missing some. This sample has approximately 1,000,000 clones, with approximately 80% found just once. Specimen: memory CD4+ T cells from PBMCs. The subset: CD45RA-negative fraction. The origin of the receptors is a man younger than 35 in good health. Some clones in this sample may be carry-over from other donors' samples.

This clone was seen only once. J is TRBJ2-3 and V is TRBV30; 7 nucleotides align to TRBD2. The CDR3 is 14 amino acids. Trimming at V came to 5 bases and at J to 0 bases, leaving 5 bases not matched to a gene. The V gene's germline CDR1 is GTSNPN and CDR2 SVGIG (reference sequence). The CDR3 nucleotides are TGTGCCTGGGGGTCTAGCGGAAGCACAGATACGCAGTATTTT. Translated: CAWGSSGSTDTQYF.

This clone was counted only a few times. This rearrangement joins TRBV5-1 to TRBJ2-7; possibly TRBD2 for D (6 bases). The V gene's germline CDR1 is SGHRS and CDR2 YFSETQ. The V end lost 0 bases, the J end lost 3 bases, and 10 bases lay between the germline ends. The CDR3 is made up of 14 amino acids. The DNA of the CDR3 is TGCGCCAGCAGCTTGGAAGGGAGGCACTACGAGCAGTACTTC. Translation gives CASSLEGRHYEQYF.

On this clone itself: Being one base from a much bigger clone, this may be a read error. This chain connects TRBV4-3 to TRBJ2-3; 8 bases are a match to TRBD1. This CDR3 has 14 amino acids. Looked up from germline, CDR1 is LGHNA and CDR2 is YSLEER. J lost 5 bases, V lost 1 base, and 2 bases had no gene match. As DNA, the CDR3 is TGCGCCAGCAGCCAAGTGACAGGGGTAGATACGCAGTATTTT. Residues: CASSQVTGVDTQYF.

The chain has TRBV11-2 and TRBJ2-2, with a tentative D call TRBD1 (6 bases). The CDR3 contains 17 residues. Trimming stripped 3 bases from V and 2 bases from J, with 16 bases between. Germline V gives CDR1 SGHAT, CDR2 FQNNGV. The CDR3 protein is CASSFGTLSGNTGELFF. For the CDR3, the DNA is TGTGCCAGCAGCTTTGGGACACTGAGCGGAAACACCGGGGAGCTGTTTTTT.

The gene calls are TRBV5-4 and TRBJ2-3; 12 bases line up with TRBD2. Germline V gene lookup returns CDR1 SGHNT and CDR2 YYREEE (reference sequence). The CDR3 runs 15 residues. Trimming took 6 bases from V and 4 from J; bases not matched to a gene: 6. The DNA for the CDR3 is TGTGCCAGCACCCCTAGCGGGAGGGCCTCAGATACGCAGTATTTT. The encoded protein is CASTPSGRASDTQYF. The full variable domain, its missing parts supplied by reference TRBV5-4 and TRBJ2-3, is ETGVTQSPTHLIKTRGQQVTLRCSSQSGHNTVSWYQQALGQGPQFIFQYYREEENGRGNFPPRFSGLQFPNYSSELNVNALELDDSALYLCASTPSGRASDTQYFGPGTRLTVL.

V gene TRBV30 combines with J gene TRBJ1-2, with D perhaps matching TRBD1 (5 bases). The V and J ends lost 0 bases and 14 bases respectively, with 13 bases between them. Germline V CDR1 and CDR2: GTSNPN, SVGIG (reference sequence). CDR3 length: 11 residues. CDR3 nucleotide sequence: TGTGCCTGGAGTGTACTCGGAGGGGAGACCTTC. Its translation is CAWSVLGGETF.

The chain combines TRBV7-9 with TRBJ2-1; 13 positions agree with TRBD2. Germline V gene lookup returns CDR1 SEHNR and CDR2 FQNEAQ (reference sequence). V shed 6 bases, J shed 10 bases, and the junction held 9 bases outside the gene matches. The CDR3 length is 15 residues. This chain's CDR3 is CASRPGLAGVGEQFF. The CDR3 nucleotides are TGTGCCAGCAGGCCCGGACTAGCGGGAGTCGGGGAGCAGTTCTTC.

The J gene is TRBJ1-1, the V gene TRBV19, with D hard to call. Germline V gene lookup returns CDR1 LNHDA and CDR2 SQIVND (reference sequence). The CDR3 is made up of 14 amino acids. Trimming removed 3 bases at V and 1 base at J, with 9 bases between. The CDR3 region has the DNA TGTGCCAGTAGTATCGGACCGGAGAACACTGAAGCTTTCTTT. The encoded protein is CASSIGPENTEAFF. The complete variable domain, with remaining parts taken from reference TRBV19 and TRBJ1-1, reads DGGITQSPKYLFRKEGQNVTLSCEQNLNHDAMYWYRQDPGQGLRLIYYSQIVNDFQKGDIAEGYSVSREKKESFPLTVTSAQKNPTAFYLCASSIGPENTEAFFGQGTRLTVV.

The chain has TRBV6-1 and TRBJ1-4; D gene unclear. V lost 7 bases to trimming and J lost 7 bases, with 10 bases between them. Germline V gives CDR1 MNHNS, CDR2 SASEGT. The CDR3 sequence is 12 residues long. Here the CDR3 reads CASNSNGEKLFF. The CDR3 DNA reads TGTGCCAGCAATAGTAACGGTGAAAAACTGTTTTTT.

This rearrangement joins TRBV5-4 to TRBJ2-1; D gene uncertain. This CDR3 is 14 amino acids long. Trimming shortened V by 4 bases and J by 2 bases, and 10 bases separated the two germline ends. Germline V gene data show CDR1 as SGHNT and CDR2 as YYREEE (reference sequence). The CDR3 is CASSPDLAYNEQFF. DNA for the CDR3: TGTGCCAGCAGCCCCGATCTGGCCTACAATGAGCAGTTCTTC.

The J gene is TRBJ2-6, the V gene TRBV29-1; D gene unclear. The CDR3 consists of 13 residues. V gave up 3 bases and J gave up 0 bases, with 3 bases separating them. Looked up from germline, CDR1 is SQVTM and CDR2 is ANQGSEA. CDR3: CSVDPSGANVLTF. The CDR3, as DNA: TGCAGCGTTGACCCCTCTGGGGCCAACGTCCTGACTTTC.

This clone has only one observation. The chain carries TRBV27 and TRBJ1-1, with D unclear. Per germline, CDR1 MNHEY and CDR2 SMNVEV (reference sequence). The CDR3 runs 11 residues. V dropped 7 bases and J dropped 3 bases, with 6 bases sitting between them. The CDR3 sequence: CASIGYTEAFF. The DNA of the CDR3 is TGTGCCAGCATAGGTTACACTGAAGCTTTCTTT.

V is TRBV5-6 and J is TRBJ1-2; perhaps TRBD1 as D (6 bases). The CDR3 is made up of 15 amino acids. The germline CDR1 and CDR2 sequences are SGHDT and YYEEEE. V lost 0 bases, J lost 11 bases, and 20 bases lay in between. The CDR3 nucleotides read TGTGCCAGCAGCTTGGCCGCGGGGGGCGCGTCTGGATACACCTTC. Translation: CASSLAAGGASGYTF.

In regard to this clone: The same CDR3 can be traced to other DNA sequences in this sample. The J gene is TRBJ2-7, the V gene TRBV7-2, with D perhaps matching TRBD2 (5 bases). V was trimmed by 1 base and J by 0 bases, leaving 10 bases between them. Germline V gene data show CDR1 as SGHTA and CDR2 as FQGNSA. CDR3 length: 15 residues. CDR3 in amino acids: CASSLVFEGSYEQYF. The DNA for the CDR3 is TGTGCCAGCAGCTTAGTTTTTGAGGGCTCCTACGAGCAGTACTTC.

This sequence joins TRBV28 and TRBJ2-7; D ambiguous. This CDR3 is built from 11 residues. Trimming removed 1 base from V and 6 bases from J, with 4 bases in between. The V gene's germline CDR1 is MDHEN and CDR2 SYDVKM. The CDR3 is CASSLYGEQYF. CDR3 DNA sequence: TGTGCCAGCAGTTTATATGGCGAGCAGTACTTC.

This chain uses TRBV7-3 with TRBJ2-4; D is unresolved. The germline V gene has CDR1 SGHTA and CDR2 FQGTGA. The CDR3 has 13 amino acids. V was shortened by 2 bases and J by 6 bases, with 8 bases between the two germline ends. CDR3 loop: CASSLGQANIQYF. CDR3 DNA sequence: TGTGCCAGCAGCTTAGGCCAGGCAAACATTCAGTACTTC. The variable domain in full, completed from reference TRBV7-3 and TRBJ2-4, reads GAGVSQTPSNKVTEKGKYVELRCDPISGHTALYWYRQSLGQGPEFLIYFQGTGAADDSGLPNDRFFAVRPEGSVSTLKIQRTERGDSAVYLCASSLGQANIQYFGAGTRLSVL.

The chain combines TRBV6-1 with TRBJ2-5, with D unclear. CDR3 length: 13 amino acids. Germline lookup yields CDR1 MNHNS and CDR2 SASEGT. Trimming left V 7 bases short and J 4 bases short, with 13 bases between. In nucleotides, the CDR3 is TGTGCCAGCATCTGGTGGGTGCGAGAGACCCAGTACTTC. The encoded protein is CASIWWVRETQYF.

V gene TRBV29-1 combines with J gene TRBJ1-2, with 9 bases aligning to TRBD1. The CDR3 length is 16 residues. With 3 bases clipped from V and 2 bases from J, the junction kept 10 bases outside the gene matches. Germline CDR1 reads SQVTM; CDR2 reads ANQGSEA. CDR3 nucleotide sequence: TGCAGCGTTGATCACACATCCGGACAGGGGAACTATGGCTACACCTTC. Protein sequence: CSVDHTSGQGNYGYTF.

The chain has TRBV5-4 and TRBJ2-7; the match to TRBD2 covers 8 bases. V lost 2 bases to trimming and J lost 4 bases; unmatched junction nucleotides: 8. This CDR3 spans 15 amino acids. CDR1 and CDR2 (germline): SGHNT, YYREEE (reference sequence). For the CDR3, the DNA is TGTGCCAGCAGCTTACCCAGCGGGAGTAGGTACGAGCAGTACTTC. Translating gives CASSLPSGSRYEQYF. Supplemented by reference TRBV5-4 and TRBJ2-7, the full variable domain reads ETGVTQSPTHLIKTRGQQVTLRCSSQSGHNTVSWYQQALGQGPQFIFQYYREEENGRGNFPPRFSGLQFPNYSSELNVNALELDDSALYLCASSLPSGSRYEQYFGPGTRLTVT.

This clone showed up just once. The CDR3 sequence: CASSPPRQGNQPQHF. The DNA for the CDR3 is TGTGCCAGCAGCCCCCCCAGACAGGGTAATCAGCCCCAGCATTTT. This chain joins TRBV28 and TRBJ1-5; TRBD1 agrees at 7 bases. V lost 6 bases to trimming and J lost 4 bases; unmatched junction nucleotides: 9. CDR1 MDHEN and CDR2 SYDVKM come from the germline V gene. The CDR3 consists of 15 residues.

This clone appeared a few times. This sample includes further DNA sequences coding for the same CDR3. J is TRBJ1-1 and V is TRBV29-1; D gene uncertain. Trimming left V 4 bases short and J 1 base short, with 7 bases between. This CDR3 spans 12 amino acids. Germline-derived CDR1 and CDR2 are SQVTM and ANQGSEA. The CDR3 DNA reads as TGCAGCGTTGGGACCGGGAACACTGAAGCTTTCTTT. It translates to CSVGTGNTEAFF.

The count of this clone is one. J is TRBJ2-5 and V is TRBV5-6; D is possibly TRBD1 or TRBD2 (5 bases each). CDR3 length equals 16 residues. The germline V gene has CDR1 SGHDT and CDR2 YYEEEE. Trimming removed 1 base from V and 5 bases from J, with 18 bases in between. CDR3 DNA sequence: TGTGCCAGCAGCTTGTTCGGGGCTGCGCCTTCGGAGACCCAGTACTTC. This translates into CASSLFGAAPSETQYF.

The V and J genes are TRBV5-1 and TRBJ1-4; TRBD1 agrees at 8 bases. V was pared by 0 bases and J by 8 bases, with 9 bases of the junction left unmatched. CDR1 and CDR2 (germline): SGHRS, YFSETQ. The CDR3 covers 16 residues. The CDR3 region is CASSLGQGLIREKLFF. The DNA of the CDR3 is TGCGCCAGCAGCTTGGGACAGGGGCTAATTCGAGAAAAACTGTTTTTT.

This chain uses TRBV30 with TRBJ1-2; possible D gene TRBD1, 5 bases. V was cut by 0 bases and J by 2 bases, with 7 bases left in between. CDR3 length: 13 residues. Germline V lookup: CDR1 GTSNPN, CDR2 SVGIG (reference sequence). CDR3: CAWSVRDNYGYTF. As DNA, the CDR3 is TGTGCCTGGAGTGTACGGGACAACTATGGCTACACCTTC.

The rearrangement uses TRBV10-3 and TRBJ2-4; possibly TRBD2 for D (6 bases). The CDR3 runs 15 residues. Per the germline V gene, CDR1 is ENHRY and CDR2 is SYGVKD. The V and J ends lost 3 bases and 0 bases respectively, with 9 bases between them. The CDR3 nucleotides read TGTGCCATCAGTGACGCGGGGCTAGCCAAAAACATTCAGTACTTC. Its protein is CAISDAGLAKNIQYF.

This chain links TRBV19 with TRBJ1-1; tentative D call: TRBD1 (5 bases). V was clipped by 6 bases and J by 1 base, with 12 bases between them. Germline CDR1 reads LNHDA; CDR2 reads SQIVND (reference sequence). This CDR3 spans 14 amino acids. The CDR3 coding sequence is TGTGCCAGTAGGTGGCGTCAGGGGAACACTGAAGCTTTCTTT. Protein product: CASRWRQGNTEAFF. The full variable domain, in which reference TRBV19 and TRBJ1-1 provide the parts outside the CDR3, is DGGITQSPKYLFRKEGQNVTLSCEQNLNHDAMYWYRQDPGQGLRLIYYSQIVNDFQKGDIAEGYSVSREKKESFPLTVTSAQKNPTAFYLCASRWRQGNTEAFFGQGTRLTVV.

This sequence joins TRBV9 and TRBJ2-5; 8 nucleotides align to TRBD2. Germline lookup yields CDR1 SGDLS and CDR2 YYNGEE. The J segment lost 5 bases and the V segment lost 6 bases, leaving 12 bases of the junction unmatched. This CDR3 is built from 15 residues. The CDR3 loop reads CASTLTSGLGETQYF. In DNA, the CDR3 is TGTGCCAGCACTCTAACTAGCGGCTTAGGGGAGACCCAGTACTTC.

The chain joins TRBV5-1 to TRBJ2-1, with TRBD2 matching 14 bases. CDR1 and CDR2 from the germline V gene are SGHRS and YFSETQ. The CDR3 consists of 19 residues. The V segment lost 0 bases and the J segment 1 base; nucleotides outside the gene matches: 6. CDR3 sequence reads: CASSLAAGTSGSSYNEQFF. CDR3 DNA sequence: TGCGCCAGCAGCTTGGCAGCCGGGACTAGCGGGAGTTCCTACAATGAGCAGTTCTTC. The full variable domain, its missing parts supplied by reference TRBV5-1 and TRBJ2-1, is KAGVTQTPRYLIKTRGQQVTLSCSPISGHRSVSWYQQTPGQGLQFLFEYFSETQRNKGNFPGRFSGRQFSNSRSEMNVSTLELGDSALYLCASSLAAGTSGSSYNEQFFGPGTRLTVL.